This T cell receptor (beta chain) emerged from a study of cytomegalovirus exposure and HLA in healthy donors. Study-wide background: In terms of ancestry, the Caucasian-associated cluster contained roughly four fifths of the roughly 360 genotyped donors. General study results and limits: Some segments of the V type, notably TRBV6-2 and TRBV6-3, were excluded as indistinguishable.

This clone was found a few times. Its antigen is still unknown. The junction shows a germline mismatch at one end, possibly a read error. CDR3 length: 14 amino acids. Germline V gene lookup returns CDR1 SNHLY and CDR2 FYNNEI. PCR used 60 Vbeta primers and 13 Jbeta primers. The method was immunoSEQ multiplex PCR; TCRdb's version includes in-frame clones alone and lacks a portion of them. Altogether 100,000 to 150,000 clones are present, 8% to 11% being singletons, with the ten largest covering about 4.7%. The receptor's source is a woman under 30 in good health and CMV-seropositive. Material for sequencing was PBMCs. The rearrangement joins TRBV2 to TRBJ2-2, with D possibly being TRBD2 (6 bases). CDR3 amino acids: CASKERSNTGGLFF. The CDR3 DNA sequence: TGTGCCAGCAAGGAGCGCTCGAACACCGGGGGGCTGTTTTTT.